The subject of this entry is one TCR beta chain. This clone's antigen is unknown. No base-level quality is on record; no much larger clone is a single base apart. Every bulk PBMC sample had a fixed 350 ng of DNA loaded. TCR beta CDR3 sequences were amplified from genomic DNA with the immunoSEQ TCRb Assay kit following manufacturer instructions. The KAPA Library Quantification Kit for Illumina platforms was used to quantify the pooled libraries by qPCR. Sequencing of the pooled libraries was done on an Illumina NextSeq 500, with clustering at about 0.6-1.1 pM. On the authors' methods: TCR data were analyzed using immunoSEQ ANALYZER and the R LymphoSeq package. A rearrangement efficiency score was calculated as productive divided by the sum of productive and non-productive CDR3 sequences. Clonality was assessed using the Gini coefficient and diversity using the Renyi index at alpha=1, with pairwise comparisons between timepoints within each patient. Clonal relatedness, based on an edit distance of 3, and repertoire similarity, based on the Bhattacharyya coefficient, were both computed in LymphoSeq. To classify response, a linear discriminant analysis based on week-3 changes in clonality and diversity was built using the R MASS and caret packages. TCRdb retrieved this table from immuneACCESS and kept in-frame rearrangements only. Not all clones are present; in checked studies, unresolved V genes account for under half, and no reason is known for the remainder. The DNA gave D and trimming, while V, J and clone size come from that table. A total of tens of thousands of clones appear in this sample, around 88% of them only once. The ten largest clones add up to roughly 4.8% of the sample.

The sample originates from a study of blood T cell dynamics during melanoma immunotherapy (dated by TCRdb to the early 2020s). A note on the overall study: Patients with metastatic melanoma were treated with first-line pembrolizumab or nivolumab plus ipilimumab as standard of care in the United Kingdom. To find early correlates of response, the study profiled the peripheral T cell receptor repertoires of patients with metastatic melanoma both before and after one cycle of checkpoint inhibitor therapy. The training cohort was made up of consecutive patients, while a further independent group of patients from the same centre was pooled to form an external validation set. What the work shows at the level of the full study, not this receptor alone: A bifurcated reorganization of the PBMC repertoire at W3, with increased clonality or increased diversity, was observed in patients who later achieved disease control, unlike in progressors. The relatively small sample size was acknowledged as potentially limiting generalization of the results. The study was unable to establish whether the T cell clones driving the repertoire changes were melanoma-specific or instead reflected general immune activation.

The time point label here, explained by the study, means: pre-treatment baseline. Blood was sampled before treatment (T0) and at week 3 (W3), after the first cycle of checkpoint blockade. Except for a couple of patients with rapid clinical progression, response was assessed 12 weeks after the first infusion by RECIST 1.1; disease control meant complete response, partial response or stable disease. Patients were excluded for prior systemic cancer treatment, concomitant immunosuppressant therapy or synchronous other active malignancies. Bulk PBMC and plasma cell-free DNA were both sequenced for TCR beta so that circulating cells and T cell turnover could be tracked. Lymphoprep and SepMate tubes were used to isolate PBMC from blood, and red cell lysis was then performed. QIAamp DNA Blood Mini kits were used to extract DNA from both PBMC and sorted T cell subsets. From cysteine to phenylalanine, the CDR3 is 16 amino acids long. This entry keeps only the CDR3 DNA: 48 bases, framed from base 1. The trim is 0 bases for V and 1 base for J, with a gap of 12 bases between the germline ends. CDR1 SQVTM and CDR2 ANQGSEA are derived from the germline V gene.

The material sequenced was blood, taken from a patient treated with checkpoint blockade. Rearrangement joined TRBV29-1 to TRBJ2-2; perhaps TRBD1 is the D gene, with 6 bases matching. This TCR came from a human donor with melanoma. The nucleotide sequence reads as follows: TGCAGCGTTGAAGACCTCAAACAGGGGAACACCGGGGAGCTGTTTTTT. Translation gives CSVEDLKQGNTGELFF.